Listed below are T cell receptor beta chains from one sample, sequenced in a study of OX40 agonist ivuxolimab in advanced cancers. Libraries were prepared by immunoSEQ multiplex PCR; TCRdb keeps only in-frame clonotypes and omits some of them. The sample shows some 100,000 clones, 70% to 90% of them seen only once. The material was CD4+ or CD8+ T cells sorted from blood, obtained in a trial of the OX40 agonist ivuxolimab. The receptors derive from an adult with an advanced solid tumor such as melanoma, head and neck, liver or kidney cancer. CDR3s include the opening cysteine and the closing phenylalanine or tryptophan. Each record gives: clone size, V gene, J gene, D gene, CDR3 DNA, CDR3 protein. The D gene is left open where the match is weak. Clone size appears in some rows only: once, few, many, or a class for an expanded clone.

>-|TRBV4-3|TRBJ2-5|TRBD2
TGCGCCAGCAGCCAAAATAGCGGGGGGCTCCAAGAGACCCAGTACTTC
CASSQNSGGLQETQYF
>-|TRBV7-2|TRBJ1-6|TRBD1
TGTGCCAGCAGCTTAGCCAGACAGGGGCTTTATTCACCCCTCCACTTT
CASSLARQGLYSPLHF
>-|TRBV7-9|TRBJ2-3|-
TGTGCCAGCAGGGGGTTCCCGCGAGATACGCAGTATTTT
CASRGFPRDTQYF
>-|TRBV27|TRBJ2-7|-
TGTGCCAGCAGTTTAAGGACAGTCGAGTACGAGCAGTACTTC
CASSLRTVEYEQYF
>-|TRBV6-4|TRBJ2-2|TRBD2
TGTGCCAGCAGCCAGACTAGCGTGGTGGGGACCGGGGAGCTGTTTTTT
CASSQTSVVGTGELFF
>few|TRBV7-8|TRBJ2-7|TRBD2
TGTGCCAGCAGCGCCGGGAGGGCTTACGAGCAGTACTTC
CASSAGRAYEQYF
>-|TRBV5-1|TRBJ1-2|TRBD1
TGCGCCAGCAGTTCCTACGGACAGGGATCTGGTGGCTACACCTTC
CASSSYGQGSGGYTF
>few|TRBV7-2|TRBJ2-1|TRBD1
TGTGCCAGCAGCCCTTACGGGACAGAGTCCTACAATGAGCAGTTCTTC
CASSPYGTESYNEQFF
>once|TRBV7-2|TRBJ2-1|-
TGTGCCAGCAGCTTGCCCCCAGGGAATGAGCAGTTCTTC
CASSLPPGNEQFF
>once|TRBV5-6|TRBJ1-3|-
TGTGCTTCCGGACGGAGCTCTGGAAACACCATATATTTT
CASGRSSGNTIYF
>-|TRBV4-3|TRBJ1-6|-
TGCGCCAGCAGCCAACAATATGGAGGTCGGAGCTCCTATAATTCACCCCTCCACTTT
CASSQQYGGRSSYNSPLHF
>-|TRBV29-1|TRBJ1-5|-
TGCAGCGTTGAAGTCGGGGGGGGTAATCAGCCCCAGCATTTT
CSVEVGGGNQPQHF
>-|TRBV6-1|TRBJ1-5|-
TGTGCCAGCAACGGAGATTATAGCAATCAGCCCCAGCATTTT
CASNGDYSNQPQHF
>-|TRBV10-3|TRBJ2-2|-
TGTGCCATCAGTGAGTCATCTGGCAGGGAGAACACCGGGGAGCTGTTTTTT
CAISESSGRENTGELFF
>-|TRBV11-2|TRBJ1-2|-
TGTGCCAGCGGGTCCGGGGTGAACTATGGCTACACCTTC
CASGSGVNYGYTF
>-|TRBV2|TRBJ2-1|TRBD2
TGTGCCAGCAGTGACAGCGGGGGTAGGAACAATGAGCAGTTCTTC
CASSDSGGRNNEQFF
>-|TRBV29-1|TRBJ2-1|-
TGCAGCGTTGAACTGAATGAGCAGTTCTTC
CSVELNEQFF
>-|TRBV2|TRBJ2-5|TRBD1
TGTGCCAGCAGTCCCAGAGGGGGCTCCCAGTACTTC
CASSPRGGSQYF
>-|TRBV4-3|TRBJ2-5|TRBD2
TGCGCCAGCAGCCCCTGGACTAGCGGGGGGCTGGAGACCCAGTACTTC
CASSPWTSGGLETQYF
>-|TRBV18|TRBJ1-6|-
TGTGCCAGTTCCGCCGACAGGAGAAATAATTCACCCCTCCACTTT
CASSADRRNNSPLHF
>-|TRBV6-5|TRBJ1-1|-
TGTGCCAGCAGCACAGGTGAAGCTTTCTTT
CASSTGEAFF
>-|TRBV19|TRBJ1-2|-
TGTGCCAGTAGACGACAGTCCAGGATGAATGGCTACACCTTC
CASRRQSRMNGYTF
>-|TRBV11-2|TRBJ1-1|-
TGTGCCAGCAGCTTGGGAGCTCCGTCCACTGAAGCTTTCTTT
CASSLGAPSTEAFF
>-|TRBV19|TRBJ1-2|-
TGTGCCAGTAGTATACGGGGGTCCCGAGGGAGCTATGGCTACACCTTC
CASSIRGSRGSYGYTF
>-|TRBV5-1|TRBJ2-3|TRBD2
TGCGCCAGCAGCTTGGGGACTAGCGGAGATACGCAGTATTTT
CASSLGTSGDTQYF
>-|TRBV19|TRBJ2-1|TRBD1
TGTGCCAGTACCCCTCCCGGGACAGGGGTGCGTGAGCAGTTCTTC
CASTPPGTGVREQFF
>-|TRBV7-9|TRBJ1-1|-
TGTGCCAGCAGGCCACAGGGGAACACTGAAGCTTTCTTT
CASRPQGNTEAFF
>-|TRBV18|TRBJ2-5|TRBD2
TGTGCCAGCTCACCACGCAGCGGGGACCAAGAGACCCAGTACTTC
CASSPRSGDQETQYF
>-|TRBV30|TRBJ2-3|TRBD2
TGTGCCTGGAGGGAGGGGACTAGCGGGGGGGCAACAGATACGCAGTATTTT
CAWREGTSGGATDTQYF
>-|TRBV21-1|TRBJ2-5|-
TGTGCCAGCATCAGTTCGAAGGGCCGGGGAGGGACCCAGTACTTC
CASISSKGRGGTQYF
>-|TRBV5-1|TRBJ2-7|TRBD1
TGCGCCAGCAGCTTGGGATACCGGGACAGTAGGGAGGAGCAGTACTTC
CASSLGYRDSREEQYF
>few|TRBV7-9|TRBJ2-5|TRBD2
TGTGCCAGCAGCACTAGCGGGGGGGCTGAGACCCAGTACTTC
CASSTSGGAETQYF
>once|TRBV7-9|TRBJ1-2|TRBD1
TGTGCCAGCAGCTCTATCCAAGACAGGGCCTTAGGCTACACCTTC
CASSSIQDRALGYTF
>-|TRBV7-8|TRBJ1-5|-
TGTGCCAGCAGCTTAGAGACTGGGGGCGGTCAGCCCCAGCATTTT
CASSLETGGGQPQHF
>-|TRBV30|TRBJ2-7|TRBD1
TGTGCCTGGAGTGTAAAGGGGGCGAGATACGAGCAGTACTTC
CAWSVKGARYEQYF
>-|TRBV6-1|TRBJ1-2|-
TGTGCCAGCACCCTAGGGTATGGCTACACCTTC
CASTLGYGYTF
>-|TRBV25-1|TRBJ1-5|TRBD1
TGTGCCAGCAGATCGACAGGGGTCAATCAGCCCCAGCATTTT
CASRSTGVNQPQHF
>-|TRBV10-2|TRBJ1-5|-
TGCGCCAGCAGTGATAGGGGGGACGGAAATCAGCCCCAGCATTTT
CASSDRGDGNQPQHF
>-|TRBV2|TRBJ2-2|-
TGTGCCAGCACACGGTTGCCCGGGGAGCTGTTTTTT
CASTRLPGELFF
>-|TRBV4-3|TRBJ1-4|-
TGCGCCAGCAGCCAAGTTGTCCAGGATGGTTATGAAAAACTGTTTTTT
CASSQVVQDGYEKLFF
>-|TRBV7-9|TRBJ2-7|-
TGTGCCAGCAGCTTAATACAAGGGGGGTCCTACGAGCAGTACTTC
CASSLIQGGSYEQYF
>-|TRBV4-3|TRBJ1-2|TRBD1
TGCGCCAGCAGCCAAGAGACAGGGAACTATGGCTACACCTTC
CASSQETGNYGYTF
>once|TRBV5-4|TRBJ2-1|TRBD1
TGTGCCAGCAGCACGGGACAGCCCTACAATGAGCAGTTCTTC
CASSTGQPYNEQFF